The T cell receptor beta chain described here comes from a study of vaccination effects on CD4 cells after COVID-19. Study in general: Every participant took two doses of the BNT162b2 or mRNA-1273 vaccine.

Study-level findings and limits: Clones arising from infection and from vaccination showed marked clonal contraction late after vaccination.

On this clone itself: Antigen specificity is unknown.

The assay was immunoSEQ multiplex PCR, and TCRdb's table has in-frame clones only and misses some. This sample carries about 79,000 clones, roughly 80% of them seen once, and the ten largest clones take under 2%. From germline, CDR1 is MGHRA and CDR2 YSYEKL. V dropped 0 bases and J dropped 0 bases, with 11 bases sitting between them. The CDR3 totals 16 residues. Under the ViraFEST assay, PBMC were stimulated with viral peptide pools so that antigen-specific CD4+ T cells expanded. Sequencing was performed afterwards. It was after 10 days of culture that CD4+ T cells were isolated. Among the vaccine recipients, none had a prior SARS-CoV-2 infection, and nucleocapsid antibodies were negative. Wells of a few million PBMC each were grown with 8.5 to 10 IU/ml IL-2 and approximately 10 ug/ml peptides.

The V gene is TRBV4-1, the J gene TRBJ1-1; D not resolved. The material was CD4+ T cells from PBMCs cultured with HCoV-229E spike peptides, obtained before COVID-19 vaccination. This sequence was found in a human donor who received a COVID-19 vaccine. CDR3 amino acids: CASSQDERAMNTEAFF. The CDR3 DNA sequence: TGCGCCAGCAGCCAAGATGAAAGGGCCATGAACACTGAAGCTTTCTTT.